These 9 T cell receptor beta chains came from one sample sequenced in a study of blood T cell repertoires in COVID-19. Sequenced by immunoSEQ multiplex PCR; TCRdb stores in-frame clones only, minus some. The table has tens of thousands of clones, approximately 90% seen once; the top ten hold approximately 0.74%. The sample comprised peripheral blood. Receptor source: a woman of 80 years or more with acute or convalescent COVID-19.

This chain connects TRBV6-1 to TRBJ1-1, with TRBD1 as a possible D gene (5 bases). This CDR3 is built from 13 residues. V shed 1 base and J shed 2 bases, with 5 bases lying between them. Germline loops: CDR1 MNHNS, CDR2 SASEGT. The CDR3 nucleotides are TGTGCCAGCAGTGAAGGGACAAACACTGAAGCTTTCTTT. Its translation is CASSEGTNTEAFF.

This CDR3 reads CASSSGGGEFSRGYTF. The CDR3 nucleotides read TGTGCCAGCAGCTCTGGCGGCGGCGAATTCTCTCGGGGCTACACCTTC. The gene calls are TRBV5-4 and TRBJ1-2, with D hard to call. Germline values: CDR1 SGHNT, CDR2 YYREEE (reference sequence). The CDR3 contains 16 residues. Trimming stripped 3 bases from V and 8 bases from J, with 23 bases between.

V and J are TRBV14 and TRBJ2-7, with 9 bases lining up with TRBD2. The V gene end was trimmed by 3 bases and the J gene end by 0 bases; junction bases not matched to a gene: 9. CDR1 is SGHDN, CDR2 FVKESK, per germline. The CDR3 spans 17 residues. CDR3 bases: TGTGCCAGCAGCCAGAGGGTGGCTAGCGGGACCTCCTACGAGCAGTACTTC. Protein sequence: CASSQRVASGTSYEQYF.

For the CDR3, the DNA is TGTGCCATCAGCTCCGCGGGGAACTATGGCTACACCTTC. Translated: CAISSAGNYGYTF. The rearrangement uses TRBV10-3 and TRBJ1-2; no definite D call. The length of the CDR3 is 13 residues. Germline loops: CDR1 ENHRY, CDR2 SYGVKD. The ends were cut back, 6 bases at V and 2 bases at J, with 10 bases in the middle.

This chain connects TRBV5-4 to TRBJ2-7; 9 nucleotides line up with TRBD1. Germline V gene data show CDR1 as SGHNT and CDR2 as YYREEE (reference sequence). The V gene end was trimmed by 0 bases and the J gene end by 5 bases; junction bases not matched to a gene: 6. The CDR3 contains 15 residues. CDR3 in amino acids: CASSLGGQGTHEQYF. The CDR3 nucleotides read TGTGCCAGCAGCTTGGGTGGACAGGGGACACACGAGCAGTACTTC.

The chain carries TRBV4-1 and TRBJ2-7; 11 bases map to TRBD1. V trimming: 2 bases; J trimming: 2 bases; junction bases outside the gene matches: 8. Germline loops: CDR1 MGHRA, CDR2 YSYEKL. This CDR3 contains 17 residues. DNA of the CDR3: TGCGCCAGCAGCCAACGGACAGGGGGCGATAGTCCCTACGAGCAGTACTTC. Encoded protein: CASSQRTGGDSPYEQYF.

This clone was seen a single time. V is TRBV5-1 and J is TRBJ2-2, with 11 bases identical to TRBD2. The CDR3 length is 16 residues. Germline assignment: CDR1 SGHRS and CDR2 YFSETQ. V lost 4 bases, J lost 2 bases, and 4 bases stayed unmatched. CDR3 nucleotides: TGCGCCAGCAGCCGGGGACTAGCGGTCAACACCGGGGAGCTGTTTTTT. Its protein product is CASSRGLAVNTGELFF.

The table lists this clone with a count of one. The genes are TRBV6-5 and TRBJ2-3; D perhaps matches TRBD1 (5 bases). V was clipped by 2 bases and J by 2 bases, with 14 bases between them. Germline CDR1 reads MNHEY; CDR2 reads SVGAGI. The CDR3 loop spans 16 amino acids. The CDR3 loop reads CASSYAPDIFTDTQYF. CDR3 DNA: TGTGCCAGCAGTTACGCCCCGGACATATTCACAGATACGCAGTATTTT.

The CDR3 DNA sequence: TGCGCCAGCAGCCAATTGACAGGGAAGGTGAACTATGGCTACACCTTC. Protein: CASSQLTGKVNYGYTF. The chain links TRBV4-1 to TRBJ1-2; TRBD1 matches at 7 bases. The CDR3 covers 16 residues. Germline V gives CDR1 MGHRA, CDR2 YSYEKL. Losses at the gene ends were 2 bases for V and 2 bases for J; bases not matched to a gene: 8.